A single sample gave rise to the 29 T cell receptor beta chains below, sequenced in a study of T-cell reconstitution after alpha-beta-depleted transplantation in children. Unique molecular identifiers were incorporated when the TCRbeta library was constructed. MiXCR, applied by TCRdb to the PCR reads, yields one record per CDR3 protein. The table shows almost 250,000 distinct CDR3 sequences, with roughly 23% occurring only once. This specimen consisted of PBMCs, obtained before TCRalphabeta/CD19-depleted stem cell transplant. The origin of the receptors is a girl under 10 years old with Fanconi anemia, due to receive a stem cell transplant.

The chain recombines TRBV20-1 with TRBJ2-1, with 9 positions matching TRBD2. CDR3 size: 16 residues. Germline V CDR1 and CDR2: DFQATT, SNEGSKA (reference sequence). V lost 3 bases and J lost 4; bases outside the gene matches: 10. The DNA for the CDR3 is TGCAGTGCTAGGCGGTCTAGCGGGACTCTATACAATGAGCAGTTCTTC. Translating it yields CSARRSSGTLYNEQFF.

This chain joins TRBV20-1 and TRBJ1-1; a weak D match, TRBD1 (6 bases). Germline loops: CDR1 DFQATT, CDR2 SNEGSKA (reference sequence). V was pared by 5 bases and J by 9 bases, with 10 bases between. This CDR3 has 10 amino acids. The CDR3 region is CSARTGQAFF. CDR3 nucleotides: TGCAGTGCTCGTACAGGGCAAGCTTTCTTT.

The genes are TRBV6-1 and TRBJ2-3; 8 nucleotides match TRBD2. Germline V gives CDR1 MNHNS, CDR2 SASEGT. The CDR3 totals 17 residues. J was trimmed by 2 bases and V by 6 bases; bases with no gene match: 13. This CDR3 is CASSREGGGGITDTQYF. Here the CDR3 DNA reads TGTGCCAGCAGCCGAGAGGGTGGCGGGGGGATCACAGATACGCAGTATTTT.

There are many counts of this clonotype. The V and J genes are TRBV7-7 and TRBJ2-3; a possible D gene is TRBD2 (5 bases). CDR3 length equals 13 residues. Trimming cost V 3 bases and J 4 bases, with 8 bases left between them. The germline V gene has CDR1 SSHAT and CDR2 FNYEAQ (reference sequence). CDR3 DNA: TGTGCCAGCAGCTTGGGTAGCGCAGATACGCAGTATTTT. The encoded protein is CASSLGSADTQYF.

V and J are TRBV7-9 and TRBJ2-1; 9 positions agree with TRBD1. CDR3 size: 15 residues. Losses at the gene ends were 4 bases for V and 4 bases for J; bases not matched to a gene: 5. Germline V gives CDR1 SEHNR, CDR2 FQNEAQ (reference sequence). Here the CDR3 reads CASSSGQGDYNEQFF. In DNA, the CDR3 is TGTGCCAGCAGCTCGGGACAGGGTGATTACAATGAGCAGTTCTTC.

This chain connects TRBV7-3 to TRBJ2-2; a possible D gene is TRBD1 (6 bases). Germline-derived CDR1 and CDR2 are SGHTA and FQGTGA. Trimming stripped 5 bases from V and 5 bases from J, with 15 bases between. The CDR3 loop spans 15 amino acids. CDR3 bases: TGTGCCAGCAGCGAAGGGACAACGATTACCGGGGAGCTGTTTTTT. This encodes CASSEGTTITGELFF.

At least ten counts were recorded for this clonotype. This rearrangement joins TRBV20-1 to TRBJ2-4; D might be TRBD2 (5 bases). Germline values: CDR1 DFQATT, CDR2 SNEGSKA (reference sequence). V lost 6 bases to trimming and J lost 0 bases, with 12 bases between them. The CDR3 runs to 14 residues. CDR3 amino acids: CSASRDLAKNIQYF. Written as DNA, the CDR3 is TGCAGTGCCAGCCGGGATTTAGCCAAAAACATTCAGTACTTC.

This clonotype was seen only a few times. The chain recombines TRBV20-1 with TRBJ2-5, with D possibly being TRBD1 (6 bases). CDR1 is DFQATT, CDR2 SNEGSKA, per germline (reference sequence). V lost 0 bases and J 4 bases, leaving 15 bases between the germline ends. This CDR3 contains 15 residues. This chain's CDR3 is CSARDPQGRRETQYF. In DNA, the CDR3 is TGCAGTGCTAGAGATCCACAGGGAAGGCGAGAGACCCAGTACTTC.

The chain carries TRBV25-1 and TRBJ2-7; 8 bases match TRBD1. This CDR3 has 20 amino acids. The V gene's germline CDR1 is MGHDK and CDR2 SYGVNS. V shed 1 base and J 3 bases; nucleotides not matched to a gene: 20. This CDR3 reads CASSEFDGYQGAEDLYEQYF. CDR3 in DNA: TGTGCCAGCAGTGAATTCGACGGATACCAGGGGGCCGAAGACCTCTACGAGCAGTACTTC.

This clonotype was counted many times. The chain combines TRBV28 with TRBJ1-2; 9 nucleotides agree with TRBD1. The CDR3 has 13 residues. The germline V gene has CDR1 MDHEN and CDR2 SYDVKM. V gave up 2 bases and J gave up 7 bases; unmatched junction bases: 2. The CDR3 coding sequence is TGTGCCAGCAGTTTAGCGACAGGGGGTGGCTACACCTTC. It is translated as CASSLATGGGYTF.

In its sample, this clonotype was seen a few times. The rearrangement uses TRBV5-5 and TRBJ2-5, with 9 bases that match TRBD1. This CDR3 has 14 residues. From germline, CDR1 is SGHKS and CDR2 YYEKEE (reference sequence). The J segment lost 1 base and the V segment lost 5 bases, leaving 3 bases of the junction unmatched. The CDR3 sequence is CASRTGGSQETQYF. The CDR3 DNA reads TGTGCCAGCAGGACAGGGGGTAGCCAAGAGACCCAGTACTTC.

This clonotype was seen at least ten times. The CDR3 nucleotides read TGCAGCGTTGAGCCCCGAGGTGGGAGCGTGGAGGGAGAGACCCAGTACTTC. This codes for CSVEPRGGSVEGETQYF. The V call is TRBV29-1, the J call TRBJ2-5; D is possibly TRBD2 (6 bases). The length of the CDR3 is 17 residues. CDR1 SQVTM and CDR2 ANQGSEA come from the germline V gene. Trimming pared 3 bases from V and 4 bases from J, leaving 24 bases between. Filled out from reference TRBV29-1 and TRBJ2-5, the complete variable domain reads SAVISQKPSRDICQRGTSLTIQCQVDSQVTMMFWYRQQPGQSLTLIATANQGSEATYESGFVIDKFPISRPNLTFSTLTVSNMSPEDSSIYLCSVEPRGGSVEGETQYFGPGTRLLVL.

CDR3 nucleotide sequence: TGCAGCGTTGAAGCAGGGAACAATGAGCAGTTCTTC. As protein: CSVEAGNNEQFF. The V call is TRBV29-1, the J call TRBJ2-1; D is perhaps TRBD1 (5 bases). The V gene lost 1 base and the J gene lost 5 bases, with 6 bases spanning the gap. Germline CDR1 and CDR2: SQVTM and ANQGSEA. The CDR3 totals 12 residues.

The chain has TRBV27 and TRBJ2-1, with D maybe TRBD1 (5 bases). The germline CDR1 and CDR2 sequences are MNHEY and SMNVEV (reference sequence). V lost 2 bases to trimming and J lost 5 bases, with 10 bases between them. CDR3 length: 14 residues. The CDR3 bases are TGTGCCAGCAGTTTACCAGGGCTGAACAATGAGCAGTTCTTC. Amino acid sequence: CASSLPGLNNEQFF.

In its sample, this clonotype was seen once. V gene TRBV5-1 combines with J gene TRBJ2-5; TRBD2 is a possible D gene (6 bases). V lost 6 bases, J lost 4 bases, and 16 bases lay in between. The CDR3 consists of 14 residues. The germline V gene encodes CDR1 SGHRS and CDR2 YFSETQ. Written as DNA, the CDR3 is TGCGCCAGCACCCTGGAGGGCTGGATAGAGACCCAGTACTTC. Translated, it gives CASTLEGWIETQYF.

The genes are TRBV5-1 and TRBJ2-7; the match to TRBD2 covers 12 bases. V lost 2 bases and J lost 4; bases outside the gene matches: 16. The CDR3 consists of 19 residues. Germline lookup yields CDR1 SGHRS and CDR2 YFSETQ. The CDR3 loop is CASSFDLAGGPFPAYEQYF. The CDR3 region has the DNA TGCGCCAGCAGCTTCGATCTAGCGGGAGGGCCCTTTCCTGCTTACGAGCAGTACTTC.

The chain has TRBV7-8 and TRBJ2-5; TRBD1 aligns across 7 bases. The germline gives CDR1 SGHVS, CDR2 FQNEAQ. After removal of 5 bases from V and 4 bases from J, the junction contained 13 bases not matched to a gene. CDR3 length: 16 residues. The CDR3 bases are TGTGCCAGCAGCCCAACTCTAACAGGGGCGGGAGAGACCCAGTACTTC. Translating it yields CASSPTLTGAGETQYF.

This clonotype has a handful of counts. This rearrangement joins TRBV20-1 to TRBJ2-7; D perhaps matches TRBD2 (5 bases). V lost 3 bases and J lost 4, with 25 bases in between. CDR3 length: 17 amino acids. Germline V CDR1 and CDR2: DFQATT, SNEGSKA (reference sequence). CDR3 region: CSASSARLVSFHYEQYF. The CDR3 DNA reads TGCAGTGCTAGTAGCGCTAGGTTGGTTTCCTTCCATTACGAGCAGTACTTC.

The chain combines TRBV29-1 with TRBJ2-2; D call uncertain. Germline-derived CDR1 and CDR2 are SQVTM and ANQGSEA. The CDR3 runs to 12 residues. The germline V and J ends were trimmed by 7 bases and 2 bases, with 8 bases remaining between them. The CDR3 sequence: CSAGPNTGELFF. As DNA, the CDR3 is TGCAGCGCAGGCCCCAACACCGGGGAGCTGTTTTTT.

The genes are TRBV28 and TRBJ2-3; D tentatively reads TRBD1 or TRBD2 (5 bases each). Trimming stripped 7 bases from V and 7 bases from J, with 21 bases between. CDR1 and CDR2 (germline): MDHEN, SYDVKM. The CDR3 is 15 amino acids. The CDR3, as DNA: TGTGCCAGCATCGAGAGCGGTTCCCGGGGCAATACGCAGTATTTT. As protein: CASIESGSRGNTQYF.

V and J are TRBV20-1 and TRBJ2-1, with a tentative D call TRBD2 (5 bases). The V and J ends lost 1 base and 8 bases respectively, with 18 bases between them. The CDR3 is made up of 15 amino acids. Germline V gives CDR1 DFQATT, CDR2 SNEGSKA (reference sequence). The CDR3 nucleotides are TGCAGTGCTAGAGCGGTACTAGTCGTATGGGATGAGCAGTTCTTC. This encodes CSARAVLVVWDEQFF.

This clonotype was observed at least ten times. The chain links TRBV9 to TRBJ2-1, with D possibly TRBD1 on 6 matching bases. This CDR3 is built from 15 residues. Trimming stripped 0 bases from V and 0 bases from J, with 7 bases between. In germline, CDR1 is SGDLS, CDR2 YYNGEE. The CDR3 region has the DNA TGTGCCAGCAGCGTAGGCAGGGGCTCCTACAATGAGCAGTTCTTC. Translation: CASSVGRGSYNEQFF.

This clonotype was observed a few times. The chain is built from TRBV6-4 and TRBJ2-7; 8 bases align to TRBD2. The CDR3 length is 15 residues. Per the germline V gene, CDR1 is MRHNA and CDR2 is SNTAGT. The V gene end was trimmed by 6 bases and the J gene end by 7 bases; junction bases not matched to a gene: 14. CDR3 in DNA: TGTGCCAGCAGCGAGCAACCGGGACTAGTAAATGAGCAGTACTTC. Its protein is CASSEQPGLVNEQYF.

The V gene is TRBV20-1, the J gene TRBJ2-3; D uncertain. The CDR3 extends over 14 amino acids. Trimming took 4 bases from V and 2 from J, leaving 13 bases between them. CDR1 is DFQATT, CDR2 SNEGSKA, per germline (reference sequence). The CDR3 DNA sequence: TGCAGTGCTACCCCGGACGCCTCCACAGATACGCAGTATTTT. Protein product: CSATPDASTDTQYF.

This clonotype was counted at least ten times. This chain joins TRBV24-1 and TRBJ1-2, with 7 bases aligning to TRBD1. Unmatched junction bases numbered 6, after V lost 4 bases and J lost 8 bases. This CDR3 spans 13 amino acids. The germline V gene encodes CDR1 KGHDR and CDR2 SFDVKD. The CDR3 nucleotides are TGTGCCACCAGTGAACCTACAGGGGTAGGCTACACCTTC. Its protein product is CATSEPTGVGYTF.

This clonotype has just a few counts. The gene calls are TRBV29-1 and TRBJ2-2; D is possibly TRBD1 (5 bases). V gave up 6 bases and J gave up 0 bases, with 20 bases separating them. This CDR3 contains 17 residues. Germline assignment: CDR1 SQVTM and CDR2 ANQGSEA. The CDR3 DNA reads TGCAGCGTGAGCGACAGCGCAGAACACACGAACACCGGGGAGCTGTTTTTT. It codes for CSVSDSAEHTNTGELFF.

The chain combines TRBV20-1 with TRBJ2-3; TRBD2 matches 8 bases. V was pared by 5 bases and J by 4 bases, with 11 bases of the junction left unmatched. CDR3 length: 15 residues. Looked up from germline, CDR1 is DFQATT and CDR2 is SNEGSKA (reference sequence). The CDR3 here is CSAGVGNGGADTQYF. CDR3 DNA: TGCAGTGCTGGGGTTGGGAACGGGGGGGCAGATACGCAGTATTTT.

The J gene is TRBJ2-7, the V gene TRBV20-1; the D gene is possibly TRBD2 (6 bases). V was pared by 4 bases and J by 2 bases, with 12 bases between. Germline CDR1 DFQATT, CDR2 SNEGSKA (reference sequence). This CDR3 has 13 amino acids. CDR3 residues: CSAKGGRAYEQYF. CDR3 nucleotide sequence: TGCAGTGCTAAGGGAGGAAGGGCCTACGAGCAGTACTTC.

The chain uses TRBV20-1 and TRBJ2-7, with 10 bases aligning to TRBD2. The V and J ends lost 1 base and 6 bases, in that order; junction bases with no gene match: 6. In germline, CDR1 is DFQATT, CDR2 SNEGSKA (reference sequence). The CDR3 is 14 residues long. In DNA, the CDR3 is TGCAGTGCTAGAGTCCCTAGCGGGAGTATCGAGCAGTACTTC. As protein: CSARVPSGSIEQYF.